The 26 T cell receptor beta chains given below trace back to one sample, sequenced in a study of PD-1 blockade in classical Hodgkin lymphoma. Each patient's relapse followed autologous stem cell transplantation, and brentuximab vedotin exposure varied. Here immunoSEQ multiplex PCR was the method, and the copy in TCRdb shows in-frame clones only, minus some. The repertoire holds about 21,000 clones, with about three quarters as singletons. Here the sequenced sample was peripheral blood mononuclear cells (PBMCs), taken at baseline. Receptors were obtained from a human donor with classical Hodgkin lymphoma.

This clone showed up just once. This sample includes further DNA sequences coding for the same CDR3. V gene TRBV6-5 combines with J gene TRBJ1-1; D is unclear. The CDR3 extends over 13 amino acids. Trimming cost V 3 bases and J 3 bases, with 8 bases left between them. Germline loops: CDR1 MNHEY, CDR2 SVGAGI. The CDR3 region is CASSYGFDTEAFF. CDR3 nucleotides: TGTGCCAGCAGTTATGGGTTTGACACTGAAGCTTTCTTT.

This clone was seen a handful of times. The chain links TRBV19 to TRBJ2-3; 8 bases are shared with TRBD2. Germline trimming cut 1 base from V and 0 bases from J; bases unmatched to any gene: 6. The CDR3 is made up of 17 amino acids. Germline CDR1 reads LNHDA; CDR2 reads SQIVND (reference sequence). CDR3 sequence (DNA): TGTGCCAGTAGTATAGCTGGCCTAGCGGGTAGCACAGATACGCAGTATTTT. Encoded protein: CASSIAGLAGSTDTQYF.

The sample holds one count of this clone. This rearrangement joins TRBV9 to TRBJ1-3; 7 bases fit TRBD1. Germline V lookup: CDR1 SGDLS, CDR2 YYNGEE. This CDR3 spans 15 amino acids. Trimming removed 0 bases from V and 8 bases from J; junction bases left unmatched: 8. The CDR3 loop is CASSVELGGEDTIYF. The DNA for the CDR3 is TGTGCCAGCAGCGTAGAGCTAGGGGGCGAGGACACCATATATTTT.

V gene TRBV6-5 combines with J gene TRBJ2-7, with TRBD1 matching 7 bases. Germline assignment: CDR1 MNHEY and CDR2 SVGAGI. Germline trimming cut 2 bases from V and 0 bases from J; bases unmatched to any gene: 4. The CDR3 consists of 15 residues. The CDR3 here is CASSYAGGSSYEQYV. DNA for the CDR3: TGTGCCAGCAGTTACGCAGGGGGAAGCTCCTACGAGCAGTACGTC.

The table lists this clone with a count of one. The genes are TRBV7-9 and TRBJ1-5, with 7 bases identical to TRBD1. J was trimmed by 6 bases and V by 5 bases; bases with no gene match: 10. The germline V gene encodes CDR1 SEHNR and CDR2 FQNEAQ (reference sequence). The CDR3 contains 15 residues. The CDR3 DNA is TGTGCCAGCAGCCGTGACAGGGAAGTCGGTCAGCCCCAGCATTTT. It specifies CASSRDREVGQPQHF.

The rearrangement links TRBV18 to TRBJ2-1; D unresolved. Germline V lookup: CDR1 KGHSH, CDR2 LQKENI. Trimming stripped 0 bases from V and 5 bases from J, with 8 bases between. The CDR3 runs to 14 residues. For the CDR3, the DNA is TGTGCCAGCTCACCACCTATCACCCACAATGAGCAGTTCTTC. Encoded protein: CASSPPITHNEQFF. The variable domain in full, with the rest retrieved from reference TRBV18 and TRBJ2-1, is NAGVMQNPRHLVRRRGQEARLRCSPMKGHSHVYWYRQLPEEGLKFMVYLQKENIIDESGMPKERFSAEFPKEGPSILRIQQVVRGDSAAYFCASSPPITHNEQFFGPGTRLTVL.

This sequence joins TRBV7-9 and TRBJ2-1; TRBD1 aligns across 9 bases. Trimming removed 5 bases from V and 7 bases from J; junction bases left unmatched: 15. The germline V gene encodes CDR1 SEHNR and CDR2 FQNEAQ (reference sequence). The CDR3 runs to 17 residues. CDR3 bases: TGTGCCAGCAGCCTCCTACTCGGACAGGGGCCATTGAATGAGCAGTTCTTC. Its protein is CASSLLLGQGPLNEQFF.

This clone was recorded a few times. This sequence joins TRBV6-6 and TRBJ1-2; the D gene is possibly TRBD1 (5 bases). There are 13 residues in the CDR3. Germline V lookup: CDR1 MNHNY, CDR2 SVGAGI (reference sequence). The ends were cut back, 4 bases at V and 8 bases at J, with 14 bases in the middle. The CDR3 bases are TGTGCCAGCAGTTTTAGGCAGGGTGGCGGCTACACCTTC. Translated, it gives CASSFRQGGGYTF.

The gene calls are TRBV7-9 and TRBJ1-1; TRBD1 matches at 7 bases. Germline V gene data show CDR1 as SEHNR and CDR2 as FQNEAQ (reference sequence). CDR3 length: 14 residues. V lost 5 bases to trimming and J lost 4 bases; unmatched junction nucleotides: 7. This chain's CDR3 is CASSPNQGGTEAFF. For the CDR3, the DNA is TGTGCCAGCAGCCCCAACCAGGGGGGCACTGAAGCTTTCTTT.

V usage is TRBV29-1 and J usage is TRBJ1-1; D is unresolved. Germline V gene lookup returns CDR1 SQVTM and CDR2 ANQGSEA. V gave up 4 bases and J gave up 1 base, with 7 bases separating them. The CDR3 is 12 residues long. CDR3 in DNA: TGCAGCGTTGGAGGAGGGAACACTGAAGCTTTCTTT. It translates to CSVGGGNTEAFF.

Sample share makes this clone medium-sized. The rearrangement links TRBV6-5 to TRBJ2-1, with TRBD1 as a possible D gene (6 bases). In germline, CDR1 is MNHEY, CDR2 SVGAGI. V was shortened by 8 bases and J by 2 bases, with 16 bases between the two germline ends. This CDR3 has 15 residues. The CDR3 loop is CASAIEGQPYNEQFF. In DNA form, the CDR3 reads TGTGCCAGCGCAATTGAAGGACAGCCCTACAATGAGCAGTTCTTC.

This clone was observed once. The chain joins TRBV18 to TRBJ2-3, with 9 bases matching TRBD2. This CDR3 is built from 16 residues. CDR1 and CDR2 from the germline V gene are KGHSH and LQKENI. J was trimmed by 2 bases and V by 1 base; bases with no gene match: 4. The CDR3 DNA follows: TGTGCCAGCTCACCACTAGCGGGGGATACCACAGATACGCAGTATTTT. This encodes CASSPLAGDTTDTQYF.

In this sample, this clone turned up once. The chain couples TRBV6-1 to TRBJ1-1, with a weak D call TRBD1 (6 bases). CDR3 length: 14 residues. Trimming removed 7 bases from V and 5 bases from J, with 17 bases in between. Germline values: CDR1 MNHNS, CDR2 SASEGT. CDR3 protein: CASTEAGGRTEAFF. Here the CDR3 DNA reads TGTGCCAGCACGGAAGCGGGGGGCCGTACTGAAGCTTTCTTT.

The rearrangement uses TRBV21-1 and TRBJ2-3; the D call in the table, TRBD2, was not verified against the DNA. TRBV21-1 is recorded as a pseudogene. The CDR3 contains 17 residues. The CDR3 DNA reads as TGTGCCAGCAGCAAAGTGGGTAGCGGGGGCAGCACAGATACGCAGTATTTT. Translated: CASSKVGSGGSTDTQYF.

V usage is TRBV6-5 and J usage is TRBJ2-5, with D perhaps matching TRBD1 or TRBD2 (7 bases each). Trimming removed 2 bases at V and 9 bases at J, with 10 bases between. This CDR3 is 12 amino acids long. Per germline, CDR1 MNHEY and CDR2 SVGAGI. As DNA, the CDR3 is TGTGCCAGCAGTTACCCAGGGGGGGCCCAGTACTTC. Translated: CASSYPGGAQYF.

The V gene is TRBV6-6, the J gene TRBJ2-7; 13 nucleotides line up with TRBD2. The CDR3 loop spans 13 amino acids. CDR1 is MNHNY, CDR2 SVGAGI, per germline (reference sequence). Unmatched junction bases numbered 5, after V lost 7 bases and J lost 8 bases. The CDR3 protein is CASTGTSGKKQYF. The CDR3 nucleotides are TGTGCCAGCACAGGGACTAGCGGGAAAAAGCAGTACTTC.

The V call is TRBV7-2, the J call TRBJ2-5; 7 nucleotides line up with TRBD1. Germline assignment: CDR1 SGHTA and CDR2 FQGNSA. J lost 13 bases, V lost 5 bases, and 10 bases had no gene match. The CDR3 consists of 12 residues. This CDR3 is CASSPTGAVRYF. Written as DNA, the CDR3 is TGTGCCAGCAGCCCTACAGGGGCGGTTCGGTACTTC.

The table lists this clone with a few counts. V and J are TRBV6-5 and TRBJ1-5; D call uncertain. The length of the CDR3 is 13 residues. Trimming stripped 6 bases from V and 0 bases from J, with 6 bases between. Germline V CDR1 and CDR2: MNHEY, SVGAGI. The CDR3 DNA reads as TGTGCCAGCAGCCGGAGTAGCAATCAGCCCCAGCATTTT. Amino acid sequence: CASSRSSNQPQHF.

V usage is TRBV7-2 and J usage is TRBJ2-5, with TRBD2 matching over 13 bases. The CDR3 is 16 residues long. Germline trimming cut 5 bases from V and 4 bases from J; bases unmatched to any gene: 7. The germline CDR1 and CDR2 sequences are SGHTA and FQGNSA. CDR3 coding DNA: TGTGCCAGCAGCCCAGGGACTAGCGGGATTCTAGAGACCCAGTACTTC. As protein: CASSPGTSGILETQYF.

The J gene is TRBJ1-4, the V gene TRBV5-1; 11 positions match TRBD1. The CDR3 sequence is 15 residues long. The trim removed 4 bases at V and 8 bases at J, leaving 7 bases unmatched. Per germline, CDR1 SGHRS and CDR2 YFSETQ. This CDR3 reads CASSPGTGGKEKLFF. The CDR3 nucleotides read TGCGCCAGCAGCCCCGGGACAGGGGGTAAAGAAAAACTGTTTTTT.

The rearrangement joins TRBV6-6 to TRBJ2-1; TRBD2 might be the D (5 bases). Germline V gene lookup returns CDR1 MNHNY and CDR2 SVGAGI (reference sequence). CDR3 length equals 14 residues. The ends were cut back, 2 bases at V and 6 bases at J, with 11 bases in the middle. CDR3 sequence reads: CASSYGAGSNEQFF. The CDR3 DNA follows: TGTGCCAGCAGTTACGGCGCGGGCTCCAATGAGCAGTTCTTC.

This chain links TRBV9 with TRBJ2-1, with D perhaps matching TRBD2 (6 bases). The CDR3 consists of 15 residues. In germline, CDR1 is SGDLS, CDR2 YYNGEE. V was clipped by 4 bases and J by 0 bases, with 11 bases between them. Written as DNA, the CDR3 is TGTGCCAGCAGCTCTGGGCGGGGCTCCTACAATGAGCAGTTCTTC. This gives the protein CASSSGRGSYNEQFF.

The chain links TRBV5-4 to TRBJ2-2, with a possible D match to TRBD2 (6 bases). This CDR3 region has 15 residues. Germline CDR1 and CDR2: SGHNT and YYREEE (reference sequence). V dropped 6 bases and J dropped 1 base, with 13 bases sitting between them. This chain's CDR3 is CASTRSGGNTGELFF. DNA for the CDR3: TGTGCCAGCACCCGATCCGGGGGGAACACCGGGGAGCTGTTTTTT.

This chain connects TRBV6-5 to TRBJ2-4, with TRBD2 as a possible D gene (6 bases). The CDR3 is 15 residues long. Germline CDR1 MNHEY, CDR2 SVGAGI. Trimming cost V 4 bases and J 4 bases, with 14 bases left between them. CDR3 residues: CASSSPGEAKNIQYF. The CDR3 DNA is TGTGCCAGCAGTTCCCCGGGGGAAGCAAAAAACATTCAGTACTTC.

This clone has a handful of counts. Other DNA sequences of this sample code for an identical CDR3. The chain carries TRBV10-1 and TRBJ2-2, with a weak D call TRBD1 (6 bases). The V end was cut by 6 bases, the J end by 5 bases, with 7 bases between. Germline-derived CDR1 and CDR2 are WNHNN and SYGVQD (reference sequence). CDR3 length: 12 amino acids. The DNA for the CDR3 is TGCGCCAGCAGCACAGGGACCGGGGAGCTGTTTTTT. It specifies CASSTGTGELFF.

This clone counts as medium-sized (0.01 to 0.1%). The chain carries TRBV9 and TRBJ2-1, with D maybe TRBD2 (5 bases). In germline, CDR1 is SGDLS, CDR2 YYNGEE. This CDR3 has 15 residues. V lost 0 bases, J lost 3 bases, and 10 bases lay in between. CDR3 sequence (DNA): TGTGCCAGCAGCGTAGGACTACCAATCTACAATGAGCAGTTCTTC. This codes for CASSVGLPIYNEQFF. Combining the CDR3 with reference TRBV9 and TRBJ2-1 gives the whole variable domain DSGVTQTPKHLITATGQRVTLRCSPRSGDLSVYWYQQSLDQGLQFLIQYYNGEERAKGNILERFSAQQFPDLHSELNLSSLELGDSALYFCASSVGLPIYNEQFFGPGTRLTVL.